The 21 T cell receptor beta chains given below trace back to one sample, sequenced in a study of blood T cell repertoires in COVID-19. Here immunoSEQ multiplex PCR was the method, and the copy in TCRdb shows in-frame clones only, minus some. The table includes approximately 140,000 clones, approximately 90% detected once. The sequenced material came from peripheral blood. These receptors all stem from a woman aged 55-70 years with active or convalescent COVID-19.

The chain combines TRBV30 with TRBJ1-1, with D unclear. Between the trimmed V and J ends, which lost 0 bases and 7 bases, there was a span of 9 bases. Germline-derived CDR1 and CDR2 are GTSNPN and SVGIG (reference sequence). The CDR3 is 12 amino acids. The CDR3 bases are TGTGCCTGGAGTGTCGCGGCCCATGAAGCTTTCTTT. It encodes CAWSVAAHEAFF.

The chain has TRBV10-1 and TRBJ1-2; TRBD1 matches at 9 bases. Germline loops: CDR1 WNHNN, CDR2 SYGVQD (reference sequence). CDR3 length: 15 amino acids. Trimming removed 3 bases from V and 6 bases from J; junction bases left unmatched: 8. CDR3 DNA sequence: TGCGCCAGCAGTGACCCGGGACAGGGTATGGATGGCTACACCTTC. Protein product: CASSDPGQGMDGYTF.

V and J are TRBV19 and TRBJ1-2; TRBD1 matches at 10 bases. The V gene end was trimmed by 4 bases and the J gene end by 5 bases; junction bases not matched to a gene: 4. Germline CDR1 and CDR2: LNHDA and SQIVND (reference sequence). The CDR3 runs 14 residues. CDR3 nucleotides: TGTGCCAGTAGTACACTGGGACAGGGGTATGGCTACACCTTC. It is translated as CASSTLGQGYGYTF.

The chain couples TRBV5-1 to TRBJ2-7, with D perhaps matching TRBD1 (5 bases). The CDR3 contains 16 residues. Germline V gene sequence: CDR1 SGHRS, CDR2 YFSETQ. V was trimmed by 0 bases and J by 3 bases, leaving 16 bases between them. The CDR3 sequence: CASSLGQGSNYYEQYF. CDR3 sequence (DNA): TGCGCCAGCAGCTTGGGCCAGGGATCGAACTACTACGAGCAGTACTTC.

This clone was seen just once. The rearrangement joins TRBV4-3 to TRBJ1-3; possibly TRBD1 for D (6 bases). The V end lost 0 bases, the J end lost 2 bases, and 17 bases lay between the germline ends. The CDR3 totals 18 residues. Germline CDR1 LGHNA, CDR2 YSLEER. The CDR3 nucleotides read TGCGCCAGCAGCCAAGAGGAGACCCGGGACACCACTGGAAACACCATATATTTT. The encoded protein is CASSQEETRDTTGNTIYF.

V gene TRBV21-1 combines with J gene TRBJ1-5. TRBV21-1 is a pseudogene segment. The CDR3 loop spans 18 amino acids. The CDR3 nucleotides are TGTGCCAGCAGCAAACTAGCGGGAGACCCGGAGAAGAAGGAGCCCCAGCATTTT. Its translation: CASSKLAGDPEKKEPQHF.

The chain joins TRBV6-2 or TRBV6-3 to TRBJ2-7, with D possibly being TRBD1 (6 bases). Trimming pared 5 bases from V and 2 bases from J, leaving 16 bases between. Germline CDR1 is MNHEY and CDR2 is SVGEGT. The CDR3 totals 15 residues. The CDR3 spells CASSRDTLPPYEQYF. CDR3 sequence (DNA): TGTGCCAGCAGTAGGGACACTCTGCCCCCCTACGAGCAGTACTTC.

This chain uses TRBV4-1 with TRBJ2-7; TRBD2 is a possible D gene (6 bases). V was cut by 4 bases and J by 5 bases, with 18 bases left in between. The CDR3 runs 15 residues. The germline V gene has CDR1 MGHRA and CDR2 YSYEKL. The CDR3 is CASSPQVGEVDEQYF. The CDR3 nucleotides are TGCGCCAGCAGCCCCCAGGTAGGGGAGGTCGACGAGCAGTACTTC.

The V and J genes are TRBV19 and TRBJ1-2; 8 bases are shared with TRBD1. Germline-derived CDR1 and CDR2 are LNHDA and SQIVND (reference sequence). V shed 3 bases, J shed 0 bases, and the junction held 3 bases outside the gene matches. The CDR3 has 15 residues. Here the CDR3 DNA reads TGTGCCAGTAGTATCGGACAGGGATCTAACTATGGCTACACCTTC. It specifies CASSIGQGSNYGYTF.

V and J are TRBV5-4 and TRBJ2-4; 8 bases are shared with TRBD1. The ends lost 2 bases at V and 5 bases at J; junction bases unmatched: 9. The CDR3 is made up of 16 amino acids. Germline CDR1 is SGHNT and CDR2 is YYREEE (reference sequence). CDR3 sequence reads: CASSFVQGARQNIQYF. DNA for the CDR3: TGTGCCAGCAGCTTTGTCCAGGGGGCTAGACAAAACATTCAGTACTTC.

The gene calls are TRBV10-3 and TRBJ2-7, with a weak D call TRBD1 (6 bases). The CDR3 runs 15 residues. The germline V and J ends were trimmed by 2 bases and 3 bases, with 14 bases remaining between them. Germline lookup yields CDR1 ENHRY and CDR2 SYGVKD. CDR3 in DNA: TGTGCCATCAGTGAGCCGACCCGGACAGACTACGAGCAGTACTTC. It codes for CAISEPTRTDYEQYF.

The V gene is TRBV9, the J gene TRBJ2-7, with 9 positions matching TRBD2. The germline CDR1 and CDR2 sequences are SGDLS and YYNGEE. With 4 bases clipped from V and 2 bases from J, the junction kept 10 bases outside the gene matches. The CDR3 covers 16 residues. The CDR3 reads CASSPSSSGGTYEQYF. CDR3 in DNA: TGTGCCAGCAGCCCATCCAGCAGCGGGGGGACCTACGAGCAGTACTTC.

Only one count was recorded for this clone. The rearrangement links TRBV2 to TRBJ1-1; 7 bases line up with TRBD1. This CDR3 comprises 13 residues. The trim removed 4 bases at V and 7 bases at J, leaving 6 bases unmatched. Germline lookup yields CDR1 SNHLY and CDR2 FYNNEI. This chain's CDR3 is CASSVGTALEAFF. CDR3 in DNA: TGTGCCAGCAGTGTGGGGACAGCCCTTGAAGCTTTCTTT.

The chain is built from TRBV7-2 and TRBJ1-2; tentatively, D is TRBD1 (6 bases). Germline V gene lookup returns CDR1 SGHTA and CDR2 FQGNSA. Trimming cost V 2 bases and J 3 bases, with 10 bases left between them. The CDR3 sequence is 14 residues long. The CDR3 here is CASSLRGTDYGYTF. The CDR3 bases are TGTGCCAGCAGCTTAAGGGGGACGGACTATGGCTACACCTTC.

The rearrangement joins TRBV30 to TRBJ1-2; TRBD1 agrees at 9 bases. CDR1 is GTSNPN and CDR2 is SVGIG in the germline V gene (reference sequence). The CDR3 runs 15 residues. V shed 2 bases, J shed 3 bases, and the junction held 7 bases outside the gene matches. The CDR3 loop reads CAWSTTGGVYYGYTF. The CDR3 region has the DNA TGTGCCTGGAGTACTACAGGGGGCGTTTACTATGGCTACACCTTC.

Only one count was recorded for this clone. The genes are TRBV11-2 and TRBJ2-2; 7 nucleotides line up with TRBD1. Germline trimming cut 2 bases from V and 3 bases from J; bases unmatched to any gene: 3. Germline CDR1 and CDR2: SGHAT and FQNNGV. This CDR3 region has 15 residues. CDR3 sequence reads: CASSLNQGDTGELFF. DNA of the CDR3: TGTGCCAGCAGCTTAAATCAGGGGGACACCGGGGAGCTGTTTTTT.

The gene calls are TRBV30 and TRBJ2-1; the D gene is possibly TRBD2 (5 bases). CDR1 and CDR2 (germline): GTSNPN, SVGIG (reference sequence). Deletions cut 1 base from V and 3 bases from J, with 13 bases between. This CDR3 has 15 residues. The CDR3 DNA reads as TGTGCCTGGAGTGGGCTAGCTCGATTCTACAATGAGCAGTTCTTC. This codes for CAWSGLARFYNEQFF.

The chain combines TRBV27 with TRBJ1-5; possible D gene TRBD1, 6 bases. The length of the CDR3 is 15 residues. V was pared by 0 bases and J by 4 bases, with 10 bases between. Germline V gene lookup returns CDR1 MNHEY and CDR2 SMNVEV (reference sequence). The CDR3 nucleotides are TGTGCCAGCAGTTTATCGCGAGGGGGAAATCAGCCCCAGCATTTT. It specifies CASSLSRGGNQPQHF.

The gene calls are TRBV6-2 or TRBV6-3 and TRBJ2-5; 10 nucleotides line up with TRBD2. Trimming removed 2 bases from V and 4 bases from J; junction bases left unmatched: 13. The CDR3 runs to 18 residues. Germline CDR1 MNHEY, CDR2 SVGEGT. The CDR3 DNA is TGTGCCAGCAGTTACGGAGGACTAGCGGTCGGGTTGAGAGAGACCCAGTACTTC. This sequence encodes CASSYGGLAVGLRETQYF.

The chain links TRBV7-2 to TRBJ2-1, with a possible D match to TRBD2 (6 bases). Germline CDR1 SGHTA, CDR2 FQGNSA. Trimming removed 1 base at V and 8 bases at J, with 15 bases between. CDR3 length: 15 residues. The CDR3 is CASSLVSSVAHEQFF. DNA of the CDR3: TGTGCCAGCAGCTTAGTTTCTAGCGTCGCCCATGAGCAGTTCTTC.

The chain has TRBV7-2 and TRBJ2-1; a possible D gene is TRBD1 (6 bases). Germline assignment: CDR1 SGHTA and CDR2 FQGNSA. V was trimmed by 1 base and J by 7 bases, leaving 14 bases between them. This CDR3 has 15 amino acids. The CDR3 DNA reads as TGTGCCAGCAGCTTAGTAGGGGGTGGGTTTAATGAGCAGTTCTTC. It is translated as CASSLVGGGFNEQFF.